This is a list of T cell receptor beta chains from one sample in a study of control samples from healthy donors and cancer patients. Produced via immunoSEQ multiplex PCR; TCRdb's table is partial and in-frame only. There are approximately 37,000 clones in the sample; about 83% occur only once, and about a fifth lies in the top ten. Material for sequencing was PBMCs. The receptor source for this set is a woman between 55 and 75 years old with lung cancer. Each CDR3 is given with its conserved first and last residue. The D gene is left open where the match is weak. Clone size, where shown, is once, few, many, or a class for clones that have expanded.

clone_size: NA
v_call: TRBV2
j_call: TRBJ1-5
cdr3_length: 15
d_call: NA
cdr3_nt: TGTGCCAGCAGTGATACAGGAGACCTAAATCAGCCCCAGCATTTT
cdr3_aa: CASSDTGDLNQPQHF

clone_size: NA
v_call: TRBV7-9
j_call: TRBJ2-2
cdr3_length: 14
d_call: NA
cdr3_nt: TGTGCCAGCAGCCTCGTACAGGCCACCGGGGAGCTGTTTTTT
cdr3_aa: CASSLVQATGELFF

clone_size: NA
v_call: TRBV2
j_call: TRBJ2-5
cdr3_length: 12
d_call: NA
cdr3_nt: TGTGCCAGCGCCATCGCCGCGGAGACCCAGTACTTC
cdr3_aa: CASAIAAETQYF

clone_size: NA
v_call: TRBV14
j_call: TRBJ2-7
cdr3_length: 14
d_call: NA
cdr3_nt: TGTGCCAGCAGCCAAGATTTGAGTCAGGGAGAGCAGTACTTC
cdr3_aa: CASSQDLSQGEQYF

clone_size: once
v_call: TRBV7-9
j_call: TRBJ1-1
cdr3_length: 13
d_call: NA
cdr3_nt: TGTGCCAGCAGCTTAGGACAGGAATATGAAGCTTTCTTT
cdr3_aa: CASSLGQEYEAFF

clone_size: NA
v_call: TRBV19
j_call: TRBJ1-5
cdr3_length: 14
d_call: NA
cdr3_nt: TGTGCCAGTAAGGAGATATATAGCAATCAGCCCCAGCATTTT
cdr3_aa: CASKEIYSNQPQHF

clone_size: NA
v_call: TRBV11-3
j_call: TRBJ2-3
cdr3_length: 14
d_call: NA
cdr3_nt: TGTGCCAGCAGCGGGCCACCTAGCACAGATACGCAGTATTTT
cdr3_aa: CASSGPPSTDTQYF

clone_size: NA
v_call: TRBV10-1
j_call: TRBJ1-2
cdr3_length: 13
d_call: NA
cdr3_nt: TGCGCCAGCAGTCCGGGAACTAACTATGGCTACACCTTC
cdr3_aa: CASSPGTNYGYTF

clone_size: once
v_call: TRBV7-6
j_call: TRBJ2-5
cdr3_length: 11
d_call: NA
cdr3_nt: TGTGCCAGCAGTGATGTGGAGACCCAGTACTTC
cdr3_aa: CASSDVETQYF

clone_size: NA
v_call: TRBV2
j_call: TRBJ1-5
cdr3_length: 13
d_call: NA
cdr3_nt: TGTGCCAGCAGTGGGGGCGGCGGAATGCCCCAGCATTTT
cdr3_aa: CASSGGGGMPQHF

clone_size: few
v_call: TRBV19
j_call: TRBJ1-2
cdr3_length: 13
d_call: NA
cdr3_nt: TGTGCCAGTAGTATAGGACAGGTCTATGGCTACACCTTC
cdr3_aa: CASSIGQVYGYTF

clone_size: few
v_call: TRBV7-2
j_call: TRBJ2-5
cdr3_length: 12
d_call: TRBD2
cdr3_nt: TGTGCCAGCAGCTTGATGAGGGAGGGCCAGTACTTC
cdr3_aa: CASSLMREGQYF

clone_size: NA
v_call: TRBV2
j_call: TRBJ2-2
cdr3_length: 15
d_call: NA
cdr3_nt: TGTGCCAGCAGTGAGGACGGACCAACGGGCGGGGAGCTGTTTTTT
cdr3_aa: CASSEDGPTGGELFF

clone_size: once
v_call: TRBV2
j_call: TRBJ2-5
cdr3_length: 11
d_call: NA
cdr3_nt: TGTGCCAGCAGGGCGGAAGAGACCCAGTACTTC
cdr3_aa: CASRAEETQYF

clone_size: NA
v_call: TRBV2
j_call: TRBJ2-1
cdr3_length: 15
d_call: TRBD2
cdr3_nt: TGTGCCAGCAGGGCGACGGGAGGGCCGGGCAATGAGCAGTTCTTC
cdr3_aa: CASRATGGPGNEQFF

clone_size: few
v_call: TRBV30
j_call: TRBJ2-2
cdr3_length: 13
d_call: TRBD1
cdr3_nt: TGTGCCTGGAGTGGGGCCGGGACAGGGATGGTGTTTTTT
cdr3_aa: CAWSGAGTGMVFF

clone_size: NA
v_call: TRBV6-1
j_call: TRBJ1-2
cdr3_length: 15
d_call: TRBD1
cdr3_nt: TGTGCCAGCAGTGAAGCGCTGGGACAGAACTATGGCTACACCTTC
cdr3_aa: CASSEALGQNYGYTF

clone_size: once
v_call: TRBV10-3
j_call: TRBJ2-1
cdr3_length: 16
d_call: TRBD2
cdr3_nt: TGTGCCATCAGTGAGTCGGGTAGCGGGAATCACAATGAGCAGTTCTTC
cdr3_aa: CAISESGSGNHNEQFF

clone_size: NA
v_call: TRBV7-9
j_call: TRBJ1-1
cdr3_length: 14
d_call: NA
cdr3_nt: TGTGCCAGCAGCACCCGACAGCAGAACACTGAAGCTTTCTTT
cdr3_aa: CASSTRQQNTEAFF

clone_size: NA
v_call: TRBV29-1
j_call: TRBJ2-1
cdr3_length: 13
d_call: TRBD1
cdr3_nt: TGCAGCGCAAGACAGGGTGGCTACAATGAGCAGTTCTTC
cdr3_aa: CSARQGGYNEQFF

clone_size: NA
v_call: TRBV30
j_call: TRBJ2-5
cdr3_length: 13
d_call: NA
cdr3_nt: TGTGCCTGGAGTGTAGGCAGTCAAGAGACCCAGTACTTC
cdr3_aa: CAWSVGSQETQYF

clone_size: NA
v_call: TRBV18
j_call: TRBJ1-5
cdr3_length: 15
d_call: TRBD1
cdr3_nt: TGTGCCAGCTCACCCCCGGGACAGGGTTATCAGCCCCAGCATTTT
cdr3_aa: CASSPPGQGYQPQHF

clone_size: few
v_call: TRBV7-7
j_call: TRBJ2-1
cdr3_length: 15
d_call: TRBD2
cdr3_nt: TGTGCCAGCAGCTCACTAGCGGGGGGTGTAGCTGAGCAGTTCTTC
cdr3_aa: CASSSLAGGVAEQFF

clone_size: NA
v_call: TRBV27
j_call: TRBJ2-7
cdr3_length: 13
d_call: NA
cdr3_nt: TGTGCCAGCAGTTCTACAGGGTCGTACGAGCAGTACTTC
cdr3_aa: CASSSTGSYEQYF

clone_size: few
v_call: TRBV4-1
j_call: TRBJ2-7
cdr3_length: 16
d_call: NA
cdr3_nt: TGCGCCAGCAGCCAAGGGCAGGCCGAGGGTGGCTACGAGCAGTACTTC
cdr3_aa: CASSQGQAEGGYEQYF

clone_size: NA
v_call: TRBV11-2
j_call: TRBJ2-3
cdr3_length: 14
d_call: TRBD1
cdr3_nt: TGTGCCAGCAGCTCCTCAGGGGGTCGAGATACGCAGTATTTT
cdr3_aa: CASSSSGGRDTQYF

clone_size: NA
v_call: TRBV11-3
j_call: TRBJ2-2
cdr3_length: 17
d_call: TRBD1
cdr3_nt: TGTGCCAGCAGCCCACAGTCAGGGGGCGCCGACACCGGGGAGCTGTTTTTT
cdr3_aa: CASSPQSGGADTGELFF

clone_size: NA
v_call: TRBV7-2
j_call: TRBJ2-7
cdr3_length: 13
d_call: NA
cdr3_nt: TGTGCCAGCAGCTTTGGGGCCGACTACGAGCAGTACTTC
cdr3_aa: CASSFGADYEQYF

clone_size: NA
v_call: TRBV5-5
j_call: TRBJ1-1
cdr3_length: 13
d_call: NA
cdr3_nt: TGTGCCAGCAGCTTGTACCGGGATTCTGAAGCTTTCTTT
cdr3_aa: CASSLYRDSEAFF

clone_size: NA
v_call: TRBV12-5
j_call: TRBJ2-1
cdr3_length: 13
d_call: NA
cdr3_nt: TGTGCTAGTGGTTTGGTCCAGGCGGGGGAGCAGTTCTTC
cdr3_aa: CASGLVQAGEQFF

clone_size: NA
v_call: TRBV28
j_call: TRBJ1-3
cdr3_length: 15
d_call: NA
cdr3_nt: TGTGCCAGCAGTCCCGGGACGGAGTCTGGAAACACCATATATTTT
cdr3_aa: CASSPGTESGNTIYF

clone_size: NA
v_call: TRBV11-3
j_call: TRBJ2-1
cdr3_length: 14
d_call: NA
cdr3_nt: TGTGCCAGCAGCTTAGACCAACGGGGGAATGAGCAGTTCTTC
cdr3_aa: CASSLDQRGNEQFF

clone_size: NA
v_call: TRBV6-5
j_call: TRBJ2-7
cdr3_length: 15
d_call: TRBD1
cdr3_nt: TGTGCCACCCAGCAGGTAGGGACAGGGTTCTACGAGCAGTACTTC
cdr3_aa: CATQQVGTGFYEQYF

clone_size: NA
v_call: TRBV6-6
j_call: TRBJ1-2
cdr3_length: 15
d_call: NA
cdr3_nt: TGTGCCAGCAGTTCGCCCCAGACAGACCCCTCCGGCTACACCTTC
cdr3_aa: CASSSPQTDPSGYTF

clone_size: NA
v_call: TRBV5-1
j_call: TRBJ1-1
cdr3_length: 14
d_call: NA
cdr3_nt: TGCGCCAGCAGCTTGGGGACACTGAACACTGAAGCTTTCTTT
cdr3_aa: CASSLGTLNTEAFF

clone_size: NA
v_call: TRBV12-3/TRBV12-4
j_call: TRBJ2-5
cdr3_length: 13
d_call: NA
cdr3_nt: TGTGCCAGCAGTTTGGGGTTAGGCGAGACCCAGTACTTC
cdr3_aa: CASSLGLGETQYF

clone_size: NA
v_call: TRBV4-2
j_call: TRBJ2-2
cdr3_length: 15
d_call: NA
cdr3_nt: TGTGCCAGCAGCCAAGAAAACTTGGGTAGCGGGGAGCTGTTTTTT
cdr3_aa: CASSQENLGSGELFF

clone_size: once
v_call: TRBV30
j_call: TRBJ2-7
cdr3_length: 15
d_call: TRBD1
cdr3_nt: TGTGCCTGGAGACCCACAGGGACAGGGGCGGGCGAGCAGTACTTC
cdr3_aa: CAWRPTGTGAGEQYF

clone_size: medium-sized
v_call: TRBV12-5
j_call: TRBJ1-2
cdr3_length: 13
d_call: NA
cdr3_nt: TGTGCTAGTGGTTTTAAGGCAGGCTATGGCTACACCTTC
cdr3_aa: CASGFKAGYGYTF

clone_size: NA
v_call: TRBV4-2
j_call: TRBJ1-2
cdr3_length: 17
d_call: TRBD1
cdr3_nt: TGTGCCAGCAGCCAAGCGGCCGGGACAGGGGGGTACTATGGCTACACCTTC
cdr3_aa: CASSQAAGTGGYYGYTF

clone_size: NA
v_call: TRBV7-2
j_call: TRBJ2-6
cdr3_length: 13
d_call: NA
cdr3_nt: TGTGCCAGCAGACGAACAGGGGCCAACGTCCTGACTTTC
cdr3_aa: CASRRTGANVLTF

clone_size: NA
v_call: TRBV7-9
j_call: TRBJ1-5
cdr3_length: 14
d_call: NA
cdr3_nt: TGTGCCAGCAGCCCGGCCGGAGAGGGTCAGCCCCAGCATTTT
cdr3_aa: CASSPAGEGQPQHF

clone_size: NA
v_call: TRBV3-1/TRBV3-2
j_call: TRBJ1-6
cdr3_length: 13
d_call: NA
cdr3_nt: TGTGCCACCCAGGGCAGGAATAATTCACCCCTCCACTTT
cdr3_aa: CATQGRNNSPLHF

clone_size: NA
v_call: TRBV30
j_call: TRBJ1-4
cdr3_length: 14
d_call: NA
cdr3_nt: TGTGCCTGGACGCGGGCGACAACTAATGAAAAACTGTTTTTT
cdr3_aa: CAWTRATTNEKLFF

clone_size: NA
v_call: TRBV6-5
j_call: TRBJ1-6
cdr3_length: 14
d_call: TRBD1
cdr3_nt: TGTGCCAGCAGTTACTCGACAGGGGATTCACCCCTCCACTTT
cdr3_aa: CASSYSTGDSPLHF

clone_size: NA
v_call: TRBV5-1
j_call: TRBJ1-5
cdr3_length: 15
d_call: NA
cdr3_nt: TGCGCCAGCAGCCTTGGGGGGGGTCCCAGGCAGCCCCAGCATTTT
cdr3_aa: CASSLGGGPRQPQHF

clone_size: once
v_call: TRBV7-9
j_call: TRBJ2-3
cdr3_length: 16
d_call: TRBD2
cdr3_nt: TGTGCCAGCAGCTTAGGACTAGCGGGGGGTACAAGTACGCAGTATTTT
cdr3_aa: CASSLGLAGGTSTQYF